These 9 T cell receptor beta chains share one sample of origin, sequenced in a study of blood T cell repertoires in COVID-19. Repertoires were generated with immunoSEQ multiplex PCR, while TCRdb's copy carries only in-frame clones and drops some. The sample shows a few hundred thousand clones, about 86% of them seen only once. The sample taken for sequencing was peripheral blood. The source is a man between 18 and 35 years old with active or convalescent COVID-19.

The CDR3 loop is CAWRKQGAAEAFF. The CDR3 bases are TGTGCCTGGAGGAAACAGGGGGCGGCTGAAGCTTTCTTT. The V call is TRBV30, the J call TRBJ1-1; TRBD1 aligns across 9 bases. J was trimmed by 6 bases and V by 3 bases; bases with no gene match: 5. The V gene's germline CDR1 is GTSNPN and CDR2 SVGIG (reference sequence). This CDR3 is built from 13 residues.

The CDR3 coding sequence is TGCGCCAGCAGCTTGGCCGCCGGAGCAGGGGGCTACGAGCAGTACTTC. Its translation is CASSLAAGAGGYEQYF. This chain uses TRBV5-1 with TRBJ2-7, with 7 nucleotides matching TRBD1. This CDR3 spans 16 amino acids. V was pared by 0 bases and J by 3 bases, with 9 bases of the junction left unmatched. Germline CDR1 reads SGHRS; CDR2 reads YFSETQ.

The chain uses TRBV6-1 and TRBJ1-6; tentative D call: TRBD1 (5 bases). CDR1 MNHNS and CDR2 SASEGT come from the germline V gene. The CDR3 is made up of 16 amino acids. Trimming stripped 2 bases from V and 9 bases from J, with 17 bases between. Here the CDR3 reads CASSELPPGRSSPLHF. The CDR3 DNA reads as TGTGCCAGCAGTGAACTTCCCCCAGGGAGGTCTTCACCCCTCCACTTT.

This rearrangement joins TRBV19 to TRBJ2-1, with D possibly TRBD2 on 5 matching bases. This CDR3 is built from 14 residues. Germline V lookup: CDR1 LNHDA, CDR2 SQIVND (reference sequence). V was shortened by 4 bases and J by 6 bases, with 13 bases between the two germline ends. The CDR3 spells CASSTGSSGNEQFF. The CDR3 nucleotides are TGTGCCAGTAGTACGGGGTCCTCCGGCAATGAGCAGTTCTTC.

V gene TRBV5-1 combines with J gene TRBJ1-2, with unresolved D. Per the germline V gene, CDR1 is SGHRS and CDR2 is YFSETQ. Between the trimmed V and J ends, which lost 6 bases and 8 bases, there was a span of 17 bases. The CDR3 sequence is 13 residues long. CDR3: CASKAADLLGYTF. DNA for the CDR3: TGCGCCAGCAAAGCGGCCGATTTGCTGGGCTACACCTTC.

The chain combines TRBV6-5 with TRBJ2-2; 8 bases map to TRBD1. Germline lookup yields CDR1 MNHEY and CDR2 SVGAGI. The CDR3 contains 14 residues. The trim removed 7 bases at V and 6 bases at J, leaving 7 bases unmatched. This CDR3 reads CASTGTGGAGELFF. As DNA, the CDR3 is TGTGCCAGCACCGGGACAGGAGGCGCCGGGGAGCTGTTTTTT.

The chain is built from TRBV6-2 or TRBV6-3 and TRBJ2-5; D gene uncertain. The V end was cut by 2 bases, the J end by 5 bases, with 15 bases between. Germline CDR1 reads MNHEY; CDR2 reads SVGEGT. There are 15 residues in the CDR3. Written as DNA, the CDR3 is TGTGCCAGCAGTTACAGTGGGCCGATGAAGGAGACCCAGTACTTC. Translated: CASSYSGPMKETQYF.

The CDR3 DNA reads as TGTGCCAGCAGCCAAGAGTGGGGGACAGGTAATGAAAAACTGTTTTTT. Amino acids: CASSQEWGTGNEKLFF. The chain has TRBV3-1 (or the pseudogene TRBV3-2) and TRBJ1-4, with 8 bases lining up with TRBD1. With 0 bases clipped from V and 4 bases from J, the junction kept 4 bases outside the gene matches. Germline CDR1 LGHDT, CDR2 YNNKEL (reference sequence). This CDR3 comprises 16 residues.

The sample holds one count of this clone. The chain recombines TRBV21-1 with TRBJ1-2; TRBD1 is the table's D call and was not checked against the DNA. TRBV21-1 is recorded as a pseudogene. This CDR3 comprises 15 residues. CDR3 DNA: TGTGCCAGCAGCAAAGGGACAGGCCGAGGCTATGGCTACACCTTC. Translation: CASSKGTGRGYGYTF.